This T cell receptor (beta chain) was identified during a study of regulatory T cells in long-lasting Graves disease. The V gene lost 5 bases and the J gene lost 2 bases, with 17 bases spanning the gap. Germline values: CDR1 SGHDN, CDR2 FVKESK. CDR3 size: 16 residues. The time point: newly diagnosed GD, antithyroid drugs for less than 3 months. PBMC RNA served as the TCR library source. To make TCR beta libraries, researchers used iRepertoire HTBI primers and Arm-PCR of CDR3 regions. TCRdb reanalysed the multiplex PCR reads using MiXCR and keeps one entry per CDR3 protein. This table holds just over 600,000 distinct CDR3 sequences, roughly 15% found once. The same sample was also studied in work on T cells in Graves' hyperthyroidism and ophthalmopathy.

The specimen was peripheral blood mononuclear cells (PBMCs), collected at new diagnosis, from a patient treated with antithyroid drugs. This TCR came from a woman aged 25 to 45 with Graves disease. The rearrangement joins TRBV14 to TRBJ2-3; D is possibly TRBD1 (5 bases). DNA for the CDR3: TGTGCCAGCAGCTTGCAGGGTGCGCTCCCCACAGATACGCAGTATTTT. The encoded protein is CASSLQGALPTDTQYF.